The sequence of this T cell receptor beta chain was determined in a study of T cells in tuberculosis. The overall study: Sequenced TCRs come from CD1B-GMM tetramer-binding T cells. IGRA-negative adolescents, IGRA-positive adolescents with latent tuberculosis and adults with active tuberculosis formed this South African cohort.

Assay used: immunoSEQ multiplex PCR; TCRdb lists only in-frame clones, some missing. Among about 10,000 clones listed, roughly 94% were seen once. Notes on this clone: The antigen remains undetermined.

Findings of the study overall: Shorter CDR3-alpha in active tuberculosis partly drove smaller distances. GEM motif frequencies gave 60% to 70% accuracy; the GMM repertoire gave 80% to 90%.

In germline, CDR1 is SGHRS, CDR2 YFSETQ. Trimming shortened V by 0 bases and J by 2 bases, and 6 bases separated the two germline ends. This CDR3 has 13 residues. The chain has TRBV5-1 and TRBJ2-7; D unclear. The TCR comes from an adult with tuberculosis. Sequenced: PBMCs. The CDR3 sequence is CASSLVFPYEQYF. The CDR3 DNA is TGCGCCAGCAGCTTGGTCTTCCCCTACGAGCAGTACTTC.